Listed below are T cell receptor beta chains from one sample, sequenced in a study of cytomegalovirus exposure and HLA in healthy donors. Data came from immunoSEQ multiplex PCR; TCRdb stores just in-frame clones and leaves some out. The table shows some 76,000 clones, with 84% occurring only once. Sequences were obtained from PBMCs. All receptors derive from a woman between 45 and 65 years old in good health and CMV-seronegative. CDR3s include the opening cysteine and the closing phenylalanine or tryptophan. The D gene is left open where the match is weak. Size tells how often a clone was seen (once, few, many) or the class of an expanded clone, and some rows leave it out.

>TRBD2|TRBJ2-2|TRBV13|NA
CASSRESGLAGPANTGELFF
TGTGCCAGCAGCCGCGAATCGGGACTAGCGGGCCCCGCGAACACCGGGGAGCTGTTTTTT
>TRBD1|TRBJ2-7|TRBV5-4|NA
CASSPGGTGAIYEQYF
TGTGCCAGCAGCCCGGGTGGGACAGGGGCCATCTACGAGCAGTACTTC
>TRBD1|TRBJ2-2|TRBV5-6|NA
CASSRGQGTGELFF
TGTGCCAGCAGCCGTGGACAGGGCACCGGGGAGCTGTTTTTT
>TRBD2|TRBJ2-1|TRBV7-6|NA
CASSLSGTSGRAQDEQFF
TGTGCCAGCAGCTTATCCGGGACTAGCGGGAGGGCCCAGGATGAGCAGTTCTTC
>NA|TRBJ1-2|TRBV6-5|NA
CASRTVLYGYTF
TGTGCCAGCCGGACAGTCCTCTATGGCTACACCTTC
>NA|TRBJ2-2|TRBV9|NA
CASSATSGVNTGELFF
TGTGCCAGCAGCGCCACCTCGGGGGTGAACACCGGGGAGCTGTTTTTT
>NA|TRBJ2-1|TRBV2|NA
CASSEGTGTYNEQFF
TGTGCCAGCAGTGAAGGGACGGGGACCTACAATGAGCAGTTCTTC
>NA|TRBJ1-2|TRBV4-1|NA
CASSLTHREGYTF
TGCGCCAGCAGCCTAACGCACAGGGAAGGCTACACCTTC
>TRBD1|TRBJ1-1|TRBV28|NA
CASTTGGGSTEAFF
TGTGCCAGCACTACAGGGGGCGGGAGCACTGAAGCTTTCTTT
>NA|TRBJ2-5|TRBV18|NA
CASSPMQGFGETQYF
TGTGCCAGCTCACCAATGCAGGGGTTTGGGGAGACCCAGTACTTC
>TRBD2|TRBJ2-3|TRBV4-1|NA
CASSQATSGRYSPDTQYF
TGCGCCAGCAGCCAAGCAACTAGCGGGAGGTACTCCCCGGATACGCAGTATTTT
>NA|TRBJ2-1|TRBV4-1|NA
CASSQDPLYNEQFF
TGCGCCAGCAGCCAAGACCCCCTGTACAATGAGCAGTTCTTC
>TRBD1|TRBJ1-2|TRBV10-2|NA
CASSADRVGDYGYTF
TGCGCCAGCAGTGCTGACAGGGTGGGGGACTATGGCTACACCTTC
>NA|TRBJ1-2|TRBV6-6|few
CASRQNANYGYTF
TGTGCCAGCAGGCAGAACGCTAACTATGGCTACACCTTC
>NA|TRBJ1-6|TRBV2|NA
CASSLTVTLRGSYNSPLHF
TGTGCCAGCTCTTTGACAGTCACGTTAAGGGGCTCCTATAATTCACCCCTCCACTTT
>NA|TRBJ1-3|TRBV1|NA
CTSSPQHSGNTIYF
TGCACCAGCAGCCCACAGCACTCTGGAAACACCATATATTTT
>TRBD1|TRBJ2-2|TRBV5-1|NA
CASSPNVAGQGNTGELFF
TGCGCCAGCAGCCCCAACGTGGCGGGACAGGGGAACACCGGGGAGCTGTTTTTT
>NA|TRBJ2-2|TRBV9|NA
CASSVGSFANTGELFF
TGTGCCAGCAGCGTAGGCAGTTTCGCGAACACCGGGGAGCTGTTTTTT
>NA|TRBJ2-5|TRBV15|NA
CATSRDREIGETQYF
TGTGCCACCAGCAGAGATCGGGAGATTGGGGAGACCCAGTACTTC
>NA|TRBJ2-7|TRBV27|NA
CASSLSWLSTSGAYEQYF
TGTGCCAGCAGTTTATCGTGGCTTTCAACTAGTGGCGCCTACGAGCAGTACTTC
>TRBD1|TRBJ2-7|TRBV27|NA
CASSSSRQGYEQYF
TGTGCCAGCAGTTCGTCCCGACAGGGCTACGAGCAGTACTTC
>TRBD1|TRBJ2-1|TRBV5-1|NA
CASSPGLQGGEQFF
TGCGCCAGCAGCCCGGGGTTACAGGGGGGTGAGCAGTTCTTC
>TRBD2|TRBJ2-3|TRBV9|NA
CASSVRRAGGPTDTQYF
TGTGCCAGCAGCGTACGCCGCGCGGGAGGCCCCACAGATACGCAGTATTTT
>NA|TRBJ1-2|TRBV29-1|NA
CSVAGTPKNDYGYTF
TGCAGCGTTGCAGGGACACCAAAAAACGACTATGGCTACACCTTC
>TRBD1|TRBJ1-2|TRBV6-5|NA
CASSRQGYGYTF
TGTGCCAGCAGTCGACAGGGCTATGGCTACACCTTC
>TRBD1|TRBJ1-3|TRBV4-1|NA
CASSQVLGQGLSGSGNTIYF
TGCGCCAGCAGCCAAGTATTGGGACAGGGGTTATCCGGATCTGGAAACACCATATATTTT
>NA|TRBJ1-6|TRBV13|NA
CASSLSQVYSPLHF
TGTGCCAGCAGCTTAAGTCAGGTGTATTCACCCCTCCACTTT
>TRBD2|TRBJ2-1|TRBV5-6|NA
CASCNSLAGGSSSYNEQFF
TGTGCCAGCTGCAATTCGCTAGCGGGAGGATCGAGCTCCTACAATGAGCAGTTCTTC
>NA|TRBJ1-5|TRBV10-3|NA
CAISEKELNQPQHF
TGTGCCATCAGTGAAAAGGAGCTCAATCAGCCCCAGCATTTT
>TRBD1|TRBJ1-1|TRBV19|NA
CASRLAGQGATEAFF
TGTGCCAGTAGGCTGGCGGGCCAGGGGGCCACTGAAGCTTTCTTT
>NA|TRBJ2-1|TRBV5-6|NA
CASSDPGVRVRDNEQFF
TGTGCCAGCAGCGACCCTGGGGTGAGGGTTCGGGACAATGAGCAGTTCTTC
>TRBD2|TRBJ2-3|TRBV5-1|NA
CASSARLAGDTDTQYF
TGCGCCAGCAGCGCGAGACTAGCGGGGGACACAGATACGCAGTATTTT
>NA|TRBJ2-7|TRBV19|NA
CATTGVSSGSYEQYF
TGTGCCACCACGGGGGTTTCCTCCGGTTCCTACGAGCAGTACTTC
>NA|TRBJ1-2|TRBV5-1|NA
CASSPTGNYGYTF
TGCGCCAGCAGCCCTACAGGGAACTATGGCTACACCTTC
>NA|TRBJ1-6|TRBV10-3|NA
CAISEGRGNSPLHF
TGTGCCATCAGTGAGGGGCGCGGGAATTCACCCCTCCACTTT